This entry lists 9 T cell receptor beta chains sequenced from one sample in a study of beta chain features in type 1 diabetes (dated by TCRdb to between 2017 and 2018). On the study overall, not on this receptor specifically: In all four CD4+ subsets, TCRB CDR3 length was moderately but significantly shorter in type 1 diabetes patients.

For these TCRs, the target antigens are not known. Receptor amplification or capture employed the immunoSEQ multiplex PCR assay. The entire isolated RNA was reverse transcribed using the High Capacity cDNA Reverse Transcription Kit, and thus expressed TCRB transcripts were sequenced. TCRdb stores this immuneACCESS table with in-frame sequences only. Part of the clones is absent; in the studies checked, under half of the shortfall reflects unresolved V genes, and no reason is known for the rest. Present in this sample are more than 120,000 clones, 10% to 15% of which were seen just once. Under 1.5% of the sample is in the top ten clones. Sequenced input: central memory CD4+ T cells from blood. These receptors were taken from a man younger than 35 with type 1 diabetes.

CDR3 sequence (DNA): TGTGCCACCAGCAGAGATACCGGCTATGGCTACACCTTC. Translating gives CATSRDTGYGYTF. The rearrangement joins TRBV15 to TRBJ1-2; no clear D gene. The V end was cut by 0 bases, the J end by 4 bases, with 6 bases between. The germline gives CDR1 LNHNV, CDR2 YYDKDF (reference sequence). There are 13 residues in the CDR3.

This clone was seen more than once but under ten times. The rearrangement links TRBV14 to TRBJ1-6; 10 bases are shared with TRBD1. Germline CDR1 reads SGHDN; CDR2 reads FVKESK. Trimming at V came to 4 bases and at J to 10 bases, leaving 13 bases not matched to a gene. The CDR3 loop spans 17 amino acids. DNA of the CDR3: TGTGCCAGCAGCCTAGACAGGGGGCGCAACTTTGACTCACCCCTCCACTTT. Protein product: CASSLDRGRNFDSPLHF.

This clone appeared many times. The chain joins TRBV19 to TRBJ1-1; D gene uncertain. CDR3 length: 11 residues. Germline V gene sequence: CDR1 LNHDA, CDR2 SQIVND (reference sequence). The V gene lost 3 bases and the J gene lost 7 bases, with 6 bases spanning the gap. CDR3 coding DNA: TGTGCCAGTAGTATTGACTTTGAAGCTTTCTTT. Amino acid sequence: CASSIDFEAFF.

The chain recombines TRBV30 with TRBJ1-2; D is perhaps TRBD1 (6 bases). The CDR3 contains 13 residues. The V gene lost 5 bases and the J gene lost 4 bases, with 14 bases spanning the gap. Germline values: CDR1 GTSNPN, CDR2 SVGIG (reference sequence). The CDR3, as DNA: TGTGCCTGGGGCAGAGACAGGCCCTATGGCTACACCTTC. Encoded protein: CAWGRDRPYGYTF.

This clone occurred many times. The V call is TRBV28, the J call TRBJ2-5, with D tentatively TRBD2 (6 bases). Trimming took off 3 bases at V and 5 bases at J, with 13 bases between the two ends. The CDR3 consists of 14 residues. Germline-derived CDR1 and CDR2 are MDHEN and SYDVKM. The CDR3 is CASSLVGGLETQYF. In nucleotides, the CDR3 is TGTGCCAGCAGTTTGGTCGGGGGTCTTGAGACCCAGTACTTC.

The chain recombines TRBV4-1 with TRBJ2-2; D gene unclear. This CDR3 has 13 residues. V lost 0 bases and J lost 9, with 8 bases in between. CDR1 is MGHRA, CDR2 YSYEKL, per germline. The CDR3 coding sequence is TGCGCCAGCAGCCAAGAAGTTGCGAGGGAGCTGTTTTTT. It codes for CASSQEVARELFF.

The chain links TRBV5-1 to TRBJ1-4, with a weak D call TRBD1 (5 bases). V was cut by 1 base and J by 7 bases, with 8 bases left in between. Germline assignment: CDR1 SGHRS and CDR2 YFSETQ. This CDR3 contains 13 residues. The CDR3 region is CASSLRRGEKLFF. CDR3 DNA: TGCGCCAGCAGCTTGCGGAGGGGTGAAAAACTGTTTTTT.

The chain carries TRBV7-9 and TRBJ1-1; D may be TRBD1 (5 bases). CDR3 length equals 15 residues. V was pared by 7 bases and J by 1 base, with 16 bases between. Per the germline V gene, CDR1 is SEHNR and CDR2 is FQNEAQ (reference sequence). The CDR3 region has the DNA TGTGCCAGCACCCACTCCGACAGCCCGAACACTGAAGCTTTCTTT. Its translation: CASTHSDSPNTEAFF. The whole variable domain, remainder taken from reference TRBV7-9 and TRBJ1-1, is DTGVSQNPRHKITKRGQNVTFRCDPISEHNRLYWYRQTLGQGPEFLTYFQNEAQLEKSRLLSDRFSAERPKGSFSTLEIQRTEQGDSAMYLCASTHSDSPNTEAFFGQGTRLTVV.

The J gene is TRBJ1-2, the V gene TRBV6-1; 7 nucleotides line up with TRBD1. CDR1 and CDR2 from the germline V gene are MNHNS and SASEGT. V shed 6 bases, J shed 4 bases, and the junction held 5 bases outside the gene matches. The CDR3 spans 13 residues. CDR3 nucleotide sequence: TGTGCCAGCAGCCCACAGGGGATCTATGGCTACACCTTC. Translating gives CASSPQGIYGYTF.